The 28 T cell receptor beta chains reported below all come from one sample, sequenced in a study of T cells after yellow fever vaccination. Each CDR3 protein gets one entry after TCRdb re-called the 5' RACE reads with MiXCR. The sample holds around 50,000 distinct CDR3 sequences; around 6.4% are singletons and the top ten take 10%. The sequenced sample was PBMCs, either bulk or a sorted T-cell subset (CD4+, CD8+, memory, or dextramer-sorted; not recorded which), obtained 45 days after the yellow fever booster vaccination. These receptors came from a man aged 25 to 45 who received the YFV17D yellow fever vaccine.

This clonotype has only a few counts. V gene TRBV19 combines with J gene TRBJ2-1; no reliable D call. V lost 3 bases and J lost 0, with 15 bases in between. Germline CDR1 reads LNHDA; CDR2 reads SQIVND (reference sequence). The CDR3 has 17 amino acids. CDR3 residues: CASSILGPPDSYNEQFF. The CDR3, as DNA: TGTGCCAGTAGTATCTTAGGCCCTCCGGACTCCTACAATGAGCAGTTCTTC.

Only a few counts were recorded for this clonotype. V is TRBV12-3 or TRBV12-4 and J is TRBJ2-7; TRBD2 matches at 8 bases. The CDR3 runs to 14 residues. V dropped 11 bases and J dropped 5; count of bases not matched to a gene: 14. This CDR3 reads CASGGGRALNEQYF. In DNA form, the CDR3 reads TGTGCCTCCGGGGGGGGGAGGGCCCTTAACGAGCAGTACTTC.

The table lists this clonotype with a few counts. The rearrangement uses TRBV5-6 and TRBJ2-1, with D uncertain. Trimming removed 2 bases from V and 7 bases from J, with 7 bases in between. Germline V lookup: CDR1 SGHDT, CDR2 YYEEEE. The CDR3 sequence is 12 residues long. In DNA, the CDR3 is TGTGCCAGCAGCTTCGGACGGAATGAGCAGTTCTTC. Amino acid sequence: CASSFGRNEQFF.

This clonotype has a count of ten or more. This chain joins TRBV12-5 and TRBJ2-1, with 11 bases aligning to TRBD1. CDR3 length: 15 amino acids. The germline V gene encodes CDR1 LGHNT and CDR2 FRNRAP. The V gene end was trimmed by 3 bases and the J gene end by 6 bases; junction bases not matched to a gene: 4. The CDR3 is CASGFGTGGSNEQFF. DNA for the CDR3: TGTGCTAGTGGTTTCGGGACAGGGGGATCCAATGAGCAGTTCTTC.

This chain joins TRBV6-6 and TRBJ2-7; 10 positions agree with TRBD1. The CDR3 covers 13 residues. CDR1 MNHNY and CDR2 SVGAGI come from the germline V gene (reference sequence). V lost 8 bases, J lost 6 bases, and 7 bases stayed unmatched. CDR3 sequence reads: CASRGQGTGEQYF. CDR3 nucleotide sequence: TGTGCCAGCCGGGGACAGGGGACCGGCGAGCAGTACTTC.

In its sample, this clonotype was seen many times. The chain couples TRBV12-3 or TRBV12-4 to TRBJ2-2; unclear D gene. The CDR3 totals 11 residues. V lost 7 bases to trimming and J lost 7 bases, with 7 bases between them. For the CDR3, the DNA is TGTGCCAGCACTCGGTTCGGGGAGCTGTTTTTT. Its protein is CASTRFGELFF.

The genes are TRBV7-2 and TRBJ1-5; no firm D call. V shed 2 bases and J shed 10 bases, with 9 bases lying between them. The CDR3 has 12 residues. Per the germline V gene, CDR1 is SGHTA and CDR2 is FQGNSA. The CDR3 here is CASSLPPKPQHF. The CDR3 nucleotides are TGTGCCAGCAGCTTACCCCCAAAACCCCAGCATTTT.

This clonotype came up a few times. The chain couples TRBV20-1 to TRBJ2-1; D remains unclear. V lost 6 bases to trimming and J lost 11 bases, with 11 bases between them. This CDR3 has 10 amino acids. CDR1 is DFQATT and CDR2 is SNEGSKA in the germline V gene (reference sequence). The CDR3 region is CSALAIQQFF. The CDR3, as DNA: TGCAGTGCCCTTGCTATACAGCAGTTCTTC.

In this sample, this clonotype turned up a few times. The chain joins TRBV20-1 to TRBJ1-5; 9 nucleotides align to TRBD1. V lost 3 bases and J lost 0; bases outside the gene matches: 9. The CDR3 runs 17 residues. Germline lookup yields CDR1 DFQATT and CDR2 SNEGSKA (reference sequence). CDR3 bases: TGCAGTGCTAGGGACAGGGGACCACTCTATAGCAATCAGCCCCAGCATTTT. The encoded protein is CSARDRGPLYSNQPQHF.

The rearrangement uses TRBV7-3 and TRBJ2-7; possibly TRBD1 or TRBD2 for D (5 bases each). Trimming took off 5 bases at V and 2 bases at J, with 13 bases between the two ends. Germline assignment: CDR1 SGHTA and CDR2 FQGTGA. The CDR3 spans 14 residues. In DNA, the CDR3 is TGTGCCAGCAGCCGGGACGGAAGAGCCTACGAGCAGTACTTC. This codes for CASSRDGRAYEQYF.

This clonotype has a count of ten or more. The CDR3 sequence: CSASEPGTYNEQFF. DNA for the CDR3: TGCAGTGCTAGCGAACCGGGAACCTACAATGAGCAGTTCTTC. The chain couples TRBV20-1 to TRBJ2-1; TRBD2 is a possible D gene (5 bases). V was trimmed by 3 bases and J by 2 bases, leaving 11 bases between them. The CDR3 is made up of 14 amino acids. Germline V gene lookup returns CDR1 DFQATT and CDR2 SNEGSKA (reference sequence).

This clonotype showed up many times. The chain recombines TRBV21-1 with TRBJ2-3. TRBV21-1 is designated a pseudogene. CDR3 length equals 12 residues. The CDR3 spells CASIHSTDTQYF. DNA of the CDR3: TGTGCCAGCATCCATAGCACAGATACGCAGTATTTT.

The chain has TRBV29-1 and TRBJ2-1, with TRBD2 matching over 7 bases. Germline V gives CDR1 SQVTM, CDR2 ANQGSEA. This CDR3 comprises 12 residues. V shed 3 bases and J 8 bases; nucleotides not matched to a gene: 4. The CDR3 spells CSVDWGRDEQFF. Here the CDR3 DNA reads TGCAGCGTTGATTGGGGGAGGGATGAGCAGTTCTTC.

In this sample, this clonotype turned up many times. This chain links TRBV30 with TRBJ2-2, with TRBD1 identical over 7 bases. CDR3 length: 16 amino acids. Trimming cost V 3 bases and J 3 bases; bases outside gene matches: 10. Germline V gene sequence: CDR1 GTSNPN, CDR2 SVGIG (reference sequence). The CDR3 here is CAWRAFGQAYTGELFF. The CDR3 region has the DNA TGTGCCTGGAGGGCCTTCGGACAGGCGTACACCGGGGAGCTGTTTTTT.

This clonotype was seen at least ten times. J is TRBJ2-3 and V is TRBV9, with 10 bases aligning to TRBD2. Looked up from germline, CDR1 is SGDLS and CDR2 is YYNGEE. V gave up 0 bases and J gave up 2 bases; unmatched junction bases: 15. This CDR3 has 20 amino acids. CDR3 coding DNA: TGTGCCAGCAGCGTAGACGGCGGAATGGCTAGCGGGGGCGACACAGATACGCAGTATTTT. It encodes CASSVDGGMASGGDTDTQYF.

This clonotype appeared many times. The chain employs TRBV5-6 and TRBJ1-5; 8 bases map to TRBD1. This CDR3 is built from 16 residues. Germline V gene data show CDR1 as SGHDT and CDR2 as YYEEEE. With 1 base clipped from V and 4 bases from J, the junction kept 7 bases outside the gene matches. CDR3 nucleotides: TGTGCCAGCAGCTTGCAGGGGACAGGTTATAATCAGCCCCAGCATTTT. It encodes CASSLQGTGYNQPQHF.

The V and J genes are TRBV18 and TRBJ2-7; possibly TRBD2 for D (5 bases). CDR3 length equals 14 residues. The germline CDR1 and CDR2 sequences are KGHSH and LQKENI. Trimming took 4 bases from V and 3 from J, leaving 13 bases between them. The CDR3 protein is CASSRGRGVYEQYF. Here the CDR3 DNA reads TGTGCCAGCTCACGAGGGAGAGGAGTCTACGAGCAGTACTTC.

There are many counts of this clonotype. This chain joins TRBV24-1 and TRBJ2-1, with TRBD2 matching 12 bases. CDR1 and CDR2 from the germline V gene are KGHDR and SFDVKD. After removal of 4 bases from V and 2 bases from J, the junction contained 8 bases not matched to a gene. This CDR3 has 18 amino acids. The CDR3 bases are TGTGCCACCAGTGACGCTAGCGGGAGGGATATCGCCTACAATGAGCAGTTCTTC. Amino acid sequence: CATSDASGRDIAYNEQFF.

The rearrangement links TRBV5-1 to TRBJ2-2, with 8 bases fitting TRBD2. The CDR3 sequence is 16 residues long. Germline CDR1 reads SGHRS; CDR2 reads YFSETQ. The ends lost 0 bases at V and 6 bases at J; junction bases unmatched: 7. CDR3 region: CASSLASRLASGELFF. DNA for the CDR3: TGCGCCAGCAGCTTGGCATCACGACTAGCGTCCGGGGAGCTGTTTTTT.

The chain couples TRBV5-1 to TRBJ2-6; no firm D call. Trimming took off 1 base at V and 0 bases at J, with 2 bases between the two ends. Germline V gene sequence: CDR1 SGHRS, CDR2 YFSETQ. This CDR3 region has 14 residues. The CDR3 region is CASSLFSGANVLTF. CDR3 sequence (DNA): TGCGCCAGCAGCTTGTTCTCTGGGGCCAACGTCCTGACTTTC.

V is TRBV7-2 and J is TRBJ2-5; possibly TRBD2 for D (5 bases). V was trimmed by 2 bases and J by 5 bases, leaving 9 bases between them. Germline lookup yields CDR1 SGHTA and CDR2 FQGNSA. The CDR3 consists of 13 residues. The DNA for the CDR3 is TGTGCCAGCAGCTTACGGGGTGGGGAGACCCAGTACTTC. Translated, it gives CASSLRGGETQYF.

CDR3 protein: CASSLRSSGGFNEQFF. CDR3 bases: TGTGCCAGCAGCTTAAGGTCTAGCGGGGGCTTCAATGAGCAGTTCTTC. The V gene is TRBV11-3, the J gene TRBJ2-1; 10 nucleotides agree with TRBD2. CDR1 and CDR2 from the germline V gene are SGHNT and YENEEA. The V gene end was trimmed by 2 bases and the J gene end by 6 bases; junction bases not matched to a gene: 7. The CDR3 is made up of 16 amino acids.

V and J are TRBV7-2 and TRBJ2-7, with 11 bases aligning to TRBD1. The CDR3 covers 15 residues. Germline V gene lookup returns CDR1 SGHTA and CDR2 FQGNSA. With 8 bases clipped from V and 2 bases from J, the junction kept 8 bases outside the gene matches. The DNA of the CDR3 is TGTGCCAGCGGCAAACCGGGACAGGGGGCCTACGAGCAGTACTTC. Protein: CASGKPGQGAYEQYF.

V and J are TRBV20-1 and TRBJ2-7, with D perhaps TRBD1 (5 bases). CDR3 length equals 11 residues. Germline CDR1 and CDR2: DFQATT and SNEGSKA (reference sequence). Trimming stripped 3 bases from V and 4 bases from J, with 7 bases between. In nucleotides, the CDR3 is TGCAGTGCTAGCAGGGCTTACGAGCAGTACTTC. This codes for CSASRAYEQYF.

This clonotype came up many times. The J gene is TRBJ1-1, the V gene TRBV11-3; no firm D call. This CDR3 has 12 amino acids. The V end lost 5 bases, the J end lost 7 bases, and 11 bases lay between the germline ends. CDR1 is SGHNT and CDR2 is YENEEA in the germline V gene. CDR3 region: CASSLTGSEAFF. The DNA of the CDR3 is TGTGCCAGCAGCCTGACGGGCAGTGAAGCTTTCTTT.

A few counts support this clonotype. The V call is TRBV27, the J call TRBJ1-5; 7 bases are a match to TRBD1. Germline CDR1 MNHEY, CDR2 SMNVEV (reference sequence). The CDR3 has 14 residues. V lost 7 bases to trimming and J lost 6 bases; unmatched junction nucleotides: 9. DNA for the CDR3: TGTGCCAGCAAAATAACAGGGGCTGGTCAGCCCCAGCATTTT. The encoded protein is CASKITGAGQPQHF.

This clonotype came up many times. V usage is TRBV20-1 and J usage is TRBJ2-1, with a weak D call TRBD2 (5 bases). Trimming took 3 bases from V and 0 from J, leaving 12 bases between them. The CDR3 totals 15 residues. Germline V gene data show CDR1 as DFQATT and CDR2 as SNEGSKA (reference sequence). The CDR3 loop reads CSARGWRSSYNEQFF. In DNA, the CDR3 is TGCAGTGCTAGGGGCTGGAGGAGCTCCTACAATGAGCAGTTCTTC.

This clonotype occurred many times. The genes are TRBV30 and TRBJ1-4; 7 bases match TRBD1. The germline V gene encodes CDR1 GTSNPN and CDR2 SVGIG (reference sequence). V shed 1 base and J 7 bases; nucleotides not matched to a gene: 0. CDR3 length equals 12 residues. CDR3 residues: CAWSDRGEKLFF. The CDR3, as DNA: TGTGCCTGGAGTGACAGGGGTGAAAAACTGTTTTTT.